This T cell receptor (beta chain) was documented in a study of blood T cell repertoires in COVID-19 (dated by TCRdb to 2018 to 2020). The study in broad terms: Samples covering the acute and convalescent phases of COVID-19 were provided by collaborators in the United States, Italy and Spain. Where available, HLA class I and class II types were obtained from metadata supplied by the sample provider rather than from assay-based typing. The repertoires were made available in a free public database intended to serve as a resource for research on the immune response to SARS-CoV-2. The sample metadata nearly always contained a de-identified subject ID, COVID-19 status, age in years and sex. The samples were drawn from the first 160 participants of the ongoing ImmuneRACE study and from under 1,500 subjects provided by 6 global collaborators. Deeply sampled blood TCRbeta repertoires from subjects exposed to, actively infected with, or recovered from COVID-19 were included in the dataset. The material from the prospective study consisted of cDNA or gDNA derived from T cells, B-cell-depleted T cells, or PBMCs. Broad study findings and their caveats: The quantity of clinical and demographic metadata differed by source and by participant and was supplied without curation.

Details on this clone: Its antigen has not been determined. Per-base qualities were not stored, and no clone one base away is much larger.

In Seattle, one collaborating source enrolled patients while the infection was active and tracked those patients longitudinally over the course of disease. Each collaborating institution followed its own protocols to collect whole blood in K2EDTA tubes. Collaborator samples were shipped for TCRbeta analysis as frozen whole blood, isolated PBMCs, or DNA extracted from either sample type. Trimming removed 1 base from V and 7 bases from J; the gene matches leave 5 bases unexplained. CDR1 and CDR2 were assigned from the germline V gene (reference sequence) as LNHNV and YYDKDF. Including cysteine and phenylalanine, the CDR3 has 15 amino acids. The DNA shown is the 45-base CDR3, in frame from base 1. TCRbeta CDR3 regions were amplified from genomic DNA using the immunoSEQ Assay, a bias-controlled multiplex PCR. The original pipeline was this. Within the assay, amplification of reference gene primers was used to estimate how many nucleated cells each sample contained. To quantify the absolute abundance of each unique TCRbeta CDR3 rearrangement, sequence reads were collapsed and filtered. For each sample, productive Simpson clonality was calculated as the square root of Simpson's diversity index across productive rearrangements. Drawn from immuneACCESS, this table holds only the in-frame rearrangements with V and J called that TCRdb kept. Clones are partly lost; checked studies trace under half to an unresolved V gene and leave the rest unexplained. V and J calls and clone size are copied from that table; D and trimming were computed from the DNA. Present in this sample are 400,000 to 450,000 clones, about 90% of which were seen just once. Of the sample, 0.65% to 1% is held by the ten largest clones.

The chain uses TRBV15 and TRBJ2-1; TRBD2 fits 9 bases in the junction. The receptor was isolated from a man aged 18 to 29 with COVID-19, enrolled during active disease. Sequencing used peripheral blood. The CDR3 region reads CATSRAREGGNEQFF. The bases are TGTGCCACCAGCAGAGCGCGGGAGGGGGGGAATGAGCAGTTCTTC. The entire variable domain, with the stretches around the CDR3 drawn from the reference TRBV15 and TRBJ2-1 proteins, is DAMVIQNPRYQVTQFGKPVTLSCSQTLNHNVMYWYQQKSSQAPKLLFHYYDKDFNNEADTPDNFQSRRPNTSFCFLDIRSPGLGDTAMYLCATSRAREGGNEQFFGPGTRLTVL.